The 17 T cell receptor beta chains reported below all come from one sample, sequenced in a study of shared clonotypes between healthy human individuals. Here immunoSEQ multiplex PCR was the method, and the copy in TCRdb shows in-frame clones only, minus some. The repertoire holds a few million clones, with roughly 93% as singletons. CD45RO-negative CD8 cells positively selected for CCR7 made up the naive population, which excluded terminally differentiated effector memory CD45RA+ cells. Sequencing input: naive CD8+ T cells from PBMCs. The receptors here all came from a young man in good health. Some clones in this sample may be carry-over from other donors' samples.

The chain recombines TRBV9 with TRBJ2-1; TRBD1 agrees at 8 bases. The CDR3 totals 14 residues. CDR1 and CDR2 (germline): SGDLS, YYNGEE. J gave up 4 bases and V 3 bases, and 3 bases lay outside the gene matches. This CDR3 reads CASSARDRYNEQFF. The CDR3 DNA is TGTGCCAGCAGCGCCCGGGACAGGTACAATGAGCAGTTCTTC.

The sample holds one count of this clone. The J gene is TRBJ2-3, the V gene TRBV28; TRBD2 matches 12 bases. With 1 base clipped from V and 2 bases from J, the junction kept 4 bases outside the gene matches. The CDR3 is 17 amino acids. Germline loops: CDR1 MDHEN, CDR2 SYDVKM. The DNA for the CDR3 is TGTGCCAGCAGTTTATTGGGGACTAGCGGGTTCACAGATACGCAGTATTTT. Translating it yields CASSLLGTSGFTDTQYF.

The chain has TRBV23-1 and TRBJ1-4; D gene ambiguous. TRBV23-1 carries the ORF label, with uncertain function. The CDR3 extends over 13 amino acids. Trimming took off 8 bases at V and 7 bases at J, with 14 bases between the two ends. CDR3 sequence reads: CASSCIRPEKLFF. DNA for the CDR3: TGCGCCAGCTCCTGCATCAGACCTGAAAAACTGTTTTTT.

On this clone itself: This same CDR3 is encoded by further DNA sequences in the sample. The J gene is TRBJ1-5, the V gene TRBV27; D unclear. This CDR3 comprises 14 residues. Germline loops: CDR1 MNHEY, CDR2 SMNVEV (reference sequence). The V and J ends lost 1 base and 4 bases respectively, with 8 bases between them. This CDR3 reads CASSLFGGNQPQHF. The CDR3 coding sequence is TGTGCCAGCAGTTTATTCGGCGGAAATCAGCCCCAGCATTTT.

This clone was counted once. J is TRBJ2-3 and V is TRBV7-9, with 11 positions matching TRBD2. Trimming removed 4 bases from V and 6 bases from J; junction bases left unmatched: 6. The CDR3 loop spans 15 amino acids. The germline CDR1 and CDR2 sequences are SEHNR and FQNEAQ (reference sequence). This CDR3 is CASSSTSGVGDTQYF. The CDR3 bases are TGTGCCAGCAGCTCGACTAGCGGGGTTGGGGATACGCAGTATTTT.

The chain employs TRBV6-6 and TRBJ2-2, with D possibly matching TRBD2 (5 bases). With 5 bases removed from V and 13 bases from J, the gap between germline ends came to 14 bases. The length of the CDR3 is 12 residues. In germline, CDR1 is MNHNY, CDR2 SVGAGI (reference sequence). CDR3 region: CASSHGGPGLFF. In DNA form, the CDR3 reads TGTGCCAGCAGTCACGGAGGCCCCGGGCTGTTTTTT.

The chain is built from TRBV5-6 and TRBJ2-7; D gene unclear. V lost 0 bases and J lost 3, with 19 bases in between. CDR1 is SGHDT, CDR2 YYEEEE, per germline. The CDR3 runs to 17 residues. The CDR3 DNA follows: TGTGCCAGCAGCTTGGATCGGTCGGCAGTCGCTTTCTACGAGCAGTACTTC. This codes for CASSLDRSAVAFYEQYF.

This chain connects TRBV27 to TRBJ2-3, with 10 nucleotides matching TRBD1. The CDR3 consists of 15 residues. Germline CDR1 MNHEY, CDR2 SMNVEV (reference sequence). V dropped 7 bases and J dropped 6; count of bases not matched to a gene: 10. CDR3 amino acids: CASTPHAGQGDTQYF. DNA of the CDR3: TGTGCCAGCACCCCCCACGCGGGACAGGGGGATACGCAGTATTTT.

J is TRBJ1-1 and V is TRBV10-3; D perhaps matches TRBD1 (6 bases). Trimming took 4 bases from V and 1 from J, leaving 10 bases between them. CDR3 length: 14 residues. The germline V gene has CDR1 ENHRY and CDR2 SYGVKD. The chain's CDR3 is CAISAGEQNTEAFF. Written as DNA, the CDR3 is TGTGCCATCAGTGCAGGGGAGCAGAACACTGAAGCTTTCTTT.

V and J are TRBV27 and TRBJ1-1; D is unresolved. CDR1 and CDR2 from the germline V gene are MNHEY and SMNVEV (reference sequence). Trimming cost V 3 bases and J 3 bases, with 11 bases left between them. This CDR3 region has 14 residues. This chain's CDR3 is CASSLGREHTEAFF. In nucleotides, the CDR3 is TGTGCCAGCAGTTTGGGTAGGGAACACACTGAAGCTTTCTTT.

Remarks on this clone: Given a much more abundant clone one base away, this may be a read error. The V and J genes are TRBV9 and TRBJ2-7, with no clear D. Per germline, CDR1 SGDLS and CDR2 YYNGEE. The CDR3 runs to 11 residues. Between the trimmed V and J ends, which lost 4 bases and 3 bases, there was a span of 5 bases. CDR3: CASSPCYEQYF. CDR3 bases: TGTGCCAGCAGCCCCTGCTACGAGCAGTACTTC.

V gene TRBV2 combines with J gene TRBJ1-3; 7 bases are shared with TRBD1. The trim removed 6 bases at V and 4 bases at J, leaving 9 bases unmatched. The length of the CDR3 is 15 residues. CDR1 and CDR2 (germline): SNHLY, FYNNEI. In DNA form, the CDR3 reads TGTGCCAGCAGGACCCGGGACAGAGAAGGAAACACCATATATTTT. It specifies CASRTRDREGNTIYF.

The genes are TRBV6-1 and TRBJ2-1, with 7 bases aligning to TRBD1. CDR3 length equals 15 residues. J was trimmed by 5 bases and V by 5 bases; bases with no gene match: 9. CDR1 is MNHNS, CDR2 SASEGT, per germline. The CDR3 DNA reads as TGTGCCAGCAGTTCTGTCACAGGGGTTAACAATGAGCAGTTCTTC. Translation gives CASSSVTGVNNEQFF.

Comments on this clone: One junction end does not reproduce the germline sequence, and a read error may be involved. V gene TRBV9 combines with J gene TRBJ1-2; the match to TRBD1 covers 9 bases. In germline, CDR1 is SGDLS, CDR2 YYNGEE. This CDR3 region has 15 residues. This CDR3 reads CASGATADRGRVSSF. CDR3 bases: TGTGCCAGCGGGGCCACGGCGGACAGGGGAAGGGTTAGTTCGTTC.

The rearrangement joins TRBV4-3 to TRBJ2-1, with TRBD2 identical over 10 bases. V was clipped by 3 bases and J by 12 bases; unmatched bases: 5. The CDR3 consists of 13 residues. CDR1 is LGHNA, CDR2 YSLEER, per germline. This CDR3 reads CASSQEPSGRQFF. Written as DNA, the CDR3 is TGCGCCAGCAGCCAGGAGCCTAGCGGGAGGCAGTTCTTC.

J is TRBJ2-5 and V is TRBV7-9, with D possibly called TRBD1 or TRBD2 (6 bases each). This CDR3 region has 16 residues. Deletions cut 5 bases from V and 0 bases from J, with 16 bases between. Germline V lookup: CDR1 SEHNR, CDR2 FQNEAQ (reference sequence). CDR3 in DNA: TGTGCCAGCAGCCGGGGGCCAGCGATGGACCAAGAGACCCAGTACTTC. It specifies CASSRGPAMDQETQYF. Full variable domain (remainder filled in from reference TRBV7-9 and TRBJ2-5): DTGVSQNPRHKITKRGQNVTFRCDPISEHNRLYWYRQTLGQGPEFLTYFQNEAQLEKSRLLSDRFSAERPKGSFSTLEIQRTEQGDSAMYLCASSRGPAMDQETQYFGPGTRLLVL.

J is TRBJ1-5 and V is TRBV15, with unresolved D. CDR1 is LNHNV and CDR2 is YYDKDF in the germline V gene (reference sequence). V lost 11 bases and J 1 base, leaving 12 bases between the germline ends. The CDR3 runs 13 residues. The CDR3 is CAVTPGSNQPQHF. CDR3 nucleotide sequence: TGTGCCGTAACTCCGGGCAGCAATCAGCCCCAGCATTTT.